A single sample is the source of the 22 T cell receptor beta chains below, sequenced in a study of blood T cell repertoires in COVID-19. Assay used: immunoSEQ multiplex PCR; TCRdb lists only in-frame clones, some missing. The sample contains more than 300,000 clones, around nine tenths of which appear only once. The sample consisted of PBMCs or T cells enriched from blood (not recorded which). The receptors derive from a young woman who had recovered from COVID-19.

The rearrangement links TRBV4-1 to TRBJ2-2, with 8 bases lining up with TRBD1. CDR1 MGHRA and CDR2 YSYEKL come from the germline V gene. The CDR3 runs to 16 residues. Trimming took 5 bases from V and 4 from J; bases not matched to a gene: 9. The chain's CDR3 is CASSFGQGESTGELFF. CDR3 DNA: TGCGCCAGCAGCTTTGGACAGGGTGAGAGCACCGGGGAGCTGTTTTTT.

The chain links TRBV5-1 to TRBJ2-3; D call uncertain. The germline V and J ends were trimmed by 3 bases and 7 bases, with 12 bases remaining between them. Germline CDR1 reads SGHRS; CDR2 reads YFSETQ. CDR3 length equals 13 residues. In DNA form, the CDR3 reads TGCGCCAGCAGCTCCCAGGAAGTTCATACGCAGTATTTT. This sequence encodes CASSSQEVHTQYF.

This chain uses TRBV6-5 with TRBJ2-3, with no clear D. There are 15 residues in the CDR3. With 7 bases removed from V and 1 base from J, the gap between germline ends came to 15 bases. The V gene's germline CDR1 is MNHEY and CDR2 SVGAGI. CDR3 loop: CASNILPLRTDTQYF. The DNA of the CDR3 is TGTGCCAGCAACATACTACCACTTCGCACAGATACGCAGTATTTT.

The gene calls are TRBV7-9 and TRBJ1-2; unclear D gene. Trimming took off 2 bases at V and 4 bases at J, with 5 bases between the two ends. CDR1 and CDR2 from the germline V gene are SEHNR and FQNEAQ (reference sequence). This CDR3 has 12 amino acids. CDR3 DNA: TGTGCCAGCAGCTTACGGTCCTATGGCTACACCTTC. Protein sequence: CASSLRSYGYTF.

This chain joins TRBV10-3 and TRBJ1-2, with TRBD1 matching over 8 bases. The V gene's germline CDR1 is ENHRY and CDR2 SYGVKD. The V gene end was trimmed by 10 bases and the J gene end by 8 bases; junction bases not matched to a gene: 18. The CDR3 has 15 amino acids. The CDR3 DNA reads as TGTGCCAGCGGGGGGGGGCGGACAGGGACAGACGGCTACACCTTC. Translation gives CASGGGRTGTDGYTF.

This chain links TRBV7-9 with TRBJ2-1, with D perhaps matching TRBD1 (5 bases). The CDR3 contains 15 residues. Deletions cut 2 bases from V and 7 bases from J, with 15 bases between. CDR1 is SEHNR and CDR2 is FQNEAQ in the germline V gene (reference sequence). The CDR3 nucleotides read TGTGCCAGCAGCTTACAAGCGAGCTCAGGGAATGAGCAGTTCTTC. Protein sequence: CASSLQASSGNEQFF. The variable domain in full, completed from reference TRBV7-9 and TRBJ2-1, reads DTGVSQNPRHKITKRGQNVTFRCDPISEHNRLYWYRQTLGQGPEFLTYFQNEAQLEKSRLLSDRFSAERPKGSFSTLEIQRTEQGDSAMYLCASSLQASSGNEQFFGPGTRLTVL.

The rearrangement joins TRBV19 to TRBJ2-5; 8 bases line up with TRBD1. The CDR3 is made up of 16 amino acids. Looked up from germline, CDR1 is LNHDA and CDR2 is SQIVND (reference sequence). V gave up 1 base and J gave up 4 bases; unmatched junction bases: 8. CDR3: CASSIVAGGSGETQYF. CDR3 nucleotide sequence: TGTGCCAGTAGTATAGTGGCAGGGGGCTCCGGAGAGACCCAGTACTTC. The full variable domain, its missing parts supplied by reference TRBV19 and TRBJ2-5, is DGGITQSPKYLFRKEGQNVTLSCEQNLNHDAMYWYRQDPGQGLRLIYYSQIVNDFQKGDIAEGYSVSREKKESFPLTVTSAQKNPTAFYLCASSIVAGGSGETQYFGPGTRLLVL.

The rearrangement joins TRBV29-1 to TRBJ2-1; maybe TRBD2 (6 bases). Looked up from germline, CDR1 is SQVTM and CDR2 is ANQGSEA. V lost 1 base to trimming and J lost 6 bases, with 19 bases between them. CDR3 length: 16 amino acids. CDR3: CSVEAPQAGRANEQFF. The CDR3 nucleotides are TGCAGCGTTGAAGCTCCCCAGGCGGGGCGGGCCAATGAGCAGTTCTTC.

This chain links TRBV6-6 with TRBJ2-1; possibly TRBD2 for D (5 bases). The CDR3 spans 16 residues. Germline CDR1 is MNHNY and CDR2 is SVGAGI (reference sequence). Trimming removed 6 bases from V and 0 bases from J, with 15 bases in between. The CDR3 loop is CASSRAPAGSYNEQFF. CDR3 sequence (DNA): TGTGCCAGCAGCAGAGCCCCGGCGGGCTCCTACAATGAGCAGTTCTTC.

V usage is TRBV27 and J usage is TRBJ1-2; the match to TRBD1 covers 11 bases. The V segment lost 2 bases and the J segment 8 bases; nucleotides outside the gene matches: 7. The CDR3 consists of 15 residues. CDR1 MNHEY and CDR2 SMNVEV come from the germline V gene (reference sequence). CDR3 protein: CASSLQGTGGYGYTF. The CDR3 DNA is TGTGCCAGCAGTTTACAGGGGACAGGGGGTTACGGCTACACCTTC.

This clone occurred once. The V call is TRBV28, the J call TRBJ2-7, with 9 bases that match TRBD2. Germline CDR1 reads MDHEN; CDR2 reads SYDVKM. CDR3 size: 14 residues. CDR3 nucleotide sequence: TGTCCTCGGGGGCTAGCGGGACTCTCCTACGAGCAGTACTTC. It encodes CPRGLAGLSYEQYF.

This rearrangement joins TRBV9 to TRBJ2-7, with D possibly being TRBD1 (6 bases). The CDR3 length is 18 residues. V lost 4 bases and J lost 4, with 27 bases in between. CDR1 is SGDLS and CDR2 is YYNGEE in the germline V gene. CDR3 DNA: TGTGCCAGCAGCCCAAGGGACCATACCGGGACATCCTTTTACGAGCAGTACTTC. Translating it yields CASSPRDHTGTSFYEQYF.

The CDR3 here is CASSHVTGANSPLHF. In nucleotides, the CDR3 is TGTGCCAGCAGTCACGTGACAGGGGCCAATTCACCCCTCCACTTT. This sequence joins TRBV28 and TRBJ1-6; TRBD1 agrees at 8 bases. The V gene end was trimmed by 5 bases and the J gene end by 7 bases; junction bases not matched to a gene: 7. Germline lookup yields CDR1 MDHEN and CDR2 SYDVKM. The CDR3 sequence is 15 residues long.

The chain couples TRBV18 to TRBJ2-7; D is perhaps TRBD2 (7 bases). The V and J ends lost 2 bases and 5 bases respectively, with 16 bases between them. Germline V gene data show CDR1 as KGHSH and CDR2 as LQKENI. The CDR3 has 15 amino acids. The CDR3 here is CASSPGGARVDEQYF. CDR3 nucleotide sequence: TGTGCCAGCTCACCAGGGGGGGCTAGGGTTGACGAGCAGTACTTC.

The chain links TRBV19 to TRBJ1-6; no clear D. This CDR3 region has 15 residues. The V gene lost 5 bases and the J gene lost 5 bases, with 13 bases spanning the gap. Germline V CDR1 and CDR2: LNHDA, SQIVND (reference sequence). CDR3 DNA: TGTGCCAGTAGTGCCGGGTGGTCCGATAATTCACCCCTCCACTTT. Translation gives CASSAGWSDNSPLHF. The full variable domain, rest sourced from reference TRBV19 and TRBJ1-6, is DGGITQSPKYLFRKEGQNVTLSCEQNLNHDAMYWYRQDPGQGLRLIYYSQIVNDFQKGDIAEGYSVSREKKESFPLTVTSAQKNPTAFYLCASSAGWSDNSPLHFGNGTRLTVT.

The V call is TRBV18, the J call TRBJ1-4; D remains ambiguous. The CDR3 is made up of 13 amino acids. Germline CDR1 and CDR2: KGHSH and LQKENI. The ends were cut back, 3 bases at V and 8 bases at J, with 10 bases in the middle. The CDR3 region is CASSPEGSEKLFF. The CDR3, as DNA: TGTGCCAGCTCACCGGAGGGTTCGGAAAAACTGTTTTTT.

The rearrangement links TRBV7-9 to TRBJ2-1; 7 nucleotides align to TRBD2. The CDR3 has 16 residues. V lost 5 bases to trimming and J lost 8 bases; unmatched junction nucleotides: 15. Germline CDR1 and CDR2: SEHNR and FQNEAQ (reference sequence). The CDR3 region is CASSPTGRETYDEQFF. The CDR3 DNA reads TGTGCCAGCAGCCCGACGGGGCGGGAGACTTACGATGAGCAGTTCTTC.

V gene TRBV14 combines with J gene TRBJ2-1, with 12 positions matching TRBD2. From germline, CDR1 is SGHDN and CDR2 FVKESK. The CDR3 spans 14 residues. Trimming at V came to 11 bases and at J to 9 bases, leaving 11 bases not matched to a gene. This CDR3 reads CASGRLAGDREQFF. The CDR3 DNA follows: TGTGCCTCCGGGAGACTAGCGGGAGATCGTGAGCAGTTCTTC.

The chain joins TRBV14 to TRBJ1-1, with unresolved D. V was trimmed by 4 bases and J by 3 bases, leaving 15 bases between them. This CDR3 comprises 15 residues. Germline values: CDR1 SGHDN, CDR2 FVKESK. The CDR3 sequence: CASSLGVSSYTEAFF. CDR3 coding DNA: TGTGCCAGCAGCCTCGGGGTGAGTTCCTACACTGAAGCTTTCTTT. Together with reference TRBV14 and TRBJ1-1, the CDR3 gives the full variable domain: EAGVTQFPSHSVIEKGQTVTLRCDPISGHDNLYWYRRVMGKEIKFLLHFVKESKQDESGMPNNRFLAERTGGTYSTLKVQPAELEDSGVYFCASSLGVSSYTEAFFGQGTRLTVV.

In DNA form, the CDR3 reads TGCGCCAGCAGCCAAGAGGACAGGAAGAACACTGAAGCTTTCTTT. Its translation is CASSQEDRKNTEAFF. J is TRBJ1-1 and V is TRBV4-3, with 7 bases identical to TRBD1. The CDR3 has 15 residues. V was clipped by 0 bases and J by 1 base; unmatched bases: 2. Germline-derived CDR1 and CDR2 are LGHNA and YSLEER.

There are a few counts of this clone. In the same sample, other DNA sequences code for this CDR3. The chain is built from TRBV7-3 and TRBJ1-1; maybe TRBD1 (5 bases). V was clipped by 2 bases and J by 3 bases, with 7 bases between them. In germline, CDR1 is SGHTA, CDR2 FQGTGA. The CDR3 has 13 amino acids. CDR3 DNA sequence: TGTGCCAGCAGCTTACAAGGGGACACTGAAGCTTTCTTT. Protein: CASSLQGDTEAFF.

The chain combines TRBV4-1 with TRBJ2-3; TRBD1 agrees at 7 bases. CDR1 and CDR2 (germline): MGHRA, YSYEKL. Trimming at V came to 5 bases and at J to 1 base, leaving 9 bases not matched to a gene. The CDR3 contains 16 residues. CDR3 in DNA: TGCGCCAGCAGCTTTTCGAGGGGGCAAGGCACAGATACGCAGTATTTT. Its translation is CASSFSRGQGTDTQYF.